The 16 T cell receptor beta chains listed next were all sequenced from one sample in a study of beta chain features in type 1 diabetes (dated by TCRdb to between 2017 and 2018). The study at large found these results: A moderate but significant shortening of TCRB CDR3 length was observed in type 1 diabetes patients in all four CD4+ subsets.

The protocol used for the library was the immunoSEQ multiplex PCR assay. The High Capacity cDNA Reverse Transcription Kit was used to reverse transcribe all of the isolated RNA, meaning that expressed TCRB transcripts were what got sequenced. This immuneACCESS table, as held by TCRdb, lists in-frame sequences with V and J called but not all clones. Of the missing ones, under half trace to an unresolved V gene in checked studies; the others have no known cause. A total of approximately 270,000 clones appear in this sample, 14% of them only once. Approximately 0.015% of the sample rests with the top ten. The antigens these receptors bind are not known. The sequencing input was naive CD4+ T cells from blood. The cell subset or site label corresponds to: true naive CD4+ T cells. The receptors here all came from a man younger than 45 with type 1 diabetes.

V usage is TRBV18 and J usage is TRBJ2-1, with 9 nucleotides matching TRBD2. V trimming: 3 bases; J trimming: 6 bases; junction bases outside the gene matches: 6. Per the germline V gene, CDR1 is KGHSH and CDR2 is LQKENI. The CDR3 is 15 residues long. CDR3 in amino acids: CASSPPAGGSNEQFF. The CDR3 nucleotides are TGTGCCAGCTCACCTCCAGCGGGAGGATCCAATGAGCAGTTCTTC.

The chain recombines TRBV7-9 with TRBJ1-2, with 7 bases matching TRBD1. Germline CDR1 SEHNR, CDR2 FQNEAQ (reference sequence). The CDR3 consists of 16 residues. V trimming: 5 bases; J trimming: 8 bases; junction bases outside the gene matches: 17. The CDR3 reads CASSLRRDRGYGGYTF. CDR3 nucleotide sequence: TGTGCCAGCAGCCTCCGCCGGGACAGAGGGTACGGAGGCTACACCTTC. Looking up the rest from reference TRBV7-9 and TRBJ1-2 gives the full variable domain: DTGVSQNPRHKITKRGQNVTFRCDPISEHNRLYWYRQTLGQGPEFLTYFQNEAQLEKSRLLSDRFSAERPKGSFSTLEIQRTEQGDSAMYLCASSLRRDRGYGGYTFGSGTRLTVV.

This CDR3 reads CASSYSGGSGHEQYF. CDR3 nucleotide sequence: TGTGCCAGCAGTTACTCCGGGGGTAGCGGCCACGAGCAGTACTTC. V usage is TRBV6-5 and J usage is TRBJ2-7; a weak D match, TRBD2 (6 bases). The CDR3 runs to 15 residues. Germline V lookup: CDR1 MNHEY, CDR2 SVGAGI. Trimming took 0 bases from V and 5 from J, leaving 14 bases between them.

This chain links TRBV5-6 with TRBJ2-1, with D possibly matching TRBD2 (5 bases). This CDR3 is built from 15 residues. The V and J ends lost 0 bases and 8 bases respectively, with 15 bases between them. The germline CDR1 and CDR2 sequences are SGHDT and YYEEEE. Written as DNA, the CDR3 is TGTGCCAGCAGCTTGGTTGACGGGATGAGGGATGAGCAGTTCTTC. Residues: CASSLVDGMRDEQFF.

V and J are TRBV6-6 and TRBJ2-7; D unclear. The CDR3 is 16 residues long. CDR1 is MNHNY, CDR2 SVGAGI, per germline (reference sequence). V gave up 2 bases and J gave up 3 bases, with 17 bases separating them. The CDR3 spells CASSYGGDTPNYEQYF. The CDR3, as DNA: TGTGCCAGCAGTTACGGCGGTGATACTCCGAACTACGAGCAGTACTTC.

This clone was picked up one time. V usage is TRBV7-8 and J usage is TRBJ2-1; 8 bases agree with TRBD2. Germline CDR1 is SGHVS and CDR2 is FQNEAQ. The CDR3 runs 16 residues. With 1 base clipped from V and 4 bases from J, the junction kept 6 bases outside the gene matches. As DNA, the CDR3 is TGTGCCAGCAGCTTAGAGGGCGCGGGGGGTTACAATGAGCAGTTCTTC. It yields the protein CASSLEGAGGYNEQFF.

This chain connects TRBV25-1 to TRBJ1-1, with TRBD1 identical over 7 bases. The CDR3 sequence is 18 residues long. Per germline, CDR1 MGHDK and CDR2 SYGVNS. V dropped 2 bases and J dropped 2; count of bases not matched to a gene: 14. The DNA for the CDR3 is TGTGCCAGCAGTGAAATCGAGGGGGCTAGGGGGTTTAACACTGAAGCTTTCTTT. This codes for CASSEIEGARGFNTEAFF.

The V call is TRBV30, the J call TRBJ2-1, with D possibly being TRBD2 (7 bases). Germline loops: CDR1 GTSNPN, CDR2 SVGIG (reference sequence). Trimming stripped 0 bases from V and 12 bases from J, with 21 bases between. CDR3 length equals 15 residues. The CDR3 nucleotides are TGTGCCTGGAGTGTAGAACAGGGATCGGCTAGCGGGCAGTTCTTC. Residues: CAWSVEQGSASGQFF.

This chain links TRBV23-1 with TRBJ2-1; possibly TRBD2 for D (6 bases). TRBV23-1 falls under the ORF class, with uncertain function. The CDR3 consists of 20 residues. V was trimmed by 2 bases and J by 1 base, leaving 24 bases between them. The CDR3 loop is CASSQNTGLHLEGSYNEQFF. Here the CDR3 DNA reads TGCGCCAGCAGTCAAAACACCGGACTACACCTTGAGGGGTCCTACAATGAGCAGTTCTTC.

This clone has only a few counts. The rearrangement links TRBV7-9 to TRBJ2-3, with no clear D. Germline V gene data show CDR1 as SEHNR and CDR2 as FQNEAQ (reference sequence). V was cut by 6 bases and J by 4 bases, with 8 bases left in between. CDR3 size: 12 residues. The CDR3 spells CASRSIPDTQYF. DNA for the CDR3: TGTGCCAGCAGGTCCATCCCAGATACGCAGTATTTT.

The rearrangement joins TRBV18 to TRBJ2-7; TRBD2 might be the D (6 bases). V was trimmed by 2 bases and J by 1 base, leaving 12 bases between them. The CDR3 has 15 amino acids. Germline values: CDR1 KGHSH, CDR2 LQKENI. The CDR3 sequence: CASSPTEGVSYEQYF. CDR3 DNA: TGTGCCAGCTCACCAACGGAGGGAGTTTCCTACGAGCAGTACTTC.

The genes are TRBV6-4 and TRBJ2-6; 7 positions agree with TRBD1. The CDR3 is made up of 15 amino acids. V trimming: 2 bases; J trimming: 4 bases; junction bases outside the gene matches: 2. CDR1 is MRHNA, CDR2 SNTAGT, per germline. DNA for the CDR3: TGTGCCAGCAGTGACACAGGGGCCGGGGCCAACGTCCTGACTTTC. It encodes CASSDTGAGANVLTF.

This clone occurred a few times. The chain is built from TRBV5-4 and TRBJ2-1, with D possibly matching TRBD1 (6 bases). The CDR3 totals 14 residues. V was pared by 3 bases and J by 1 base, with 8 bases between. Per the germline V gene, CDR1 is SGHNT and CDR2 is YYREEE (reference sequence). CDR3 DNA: TGTGCCAGCAGCTACCAGGGGTCCTACAATGAGCAGTTCTTC. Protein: CASSYQGSYNEQFF.

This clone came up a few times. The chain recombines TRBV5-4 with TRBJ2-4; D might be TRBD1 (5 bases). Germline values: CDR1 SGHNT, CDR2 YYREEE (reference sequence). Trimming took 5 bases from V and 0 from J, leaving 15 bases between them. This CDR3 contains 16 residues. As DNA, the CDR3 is TGTGCCAGCAGTTCGATGACAGATAGAGCCAAAAACATTCAGTACTTC. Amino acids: CASSSMTDRAKNIQYF.

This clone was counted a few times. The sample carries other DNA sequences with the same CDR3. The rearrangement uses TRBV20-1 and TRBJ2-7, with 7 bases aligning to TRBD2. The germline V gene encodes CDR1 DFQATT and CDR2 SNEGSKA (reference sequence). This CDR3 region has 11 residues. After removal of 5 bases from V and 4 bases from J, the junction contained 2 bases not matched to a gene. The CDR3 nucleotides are TGCAGTGCTCGGCGGGGGTACGAGCAGTACTTC. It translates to CSARRGYEQYF.

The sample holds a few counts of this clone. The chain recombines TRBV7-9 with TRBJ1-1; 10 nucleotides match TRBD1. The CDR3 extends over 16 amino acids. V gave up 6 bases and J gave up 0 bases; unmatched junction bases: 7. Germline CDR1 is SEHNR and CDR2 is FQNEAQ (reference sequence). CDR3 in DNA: TGTGCCAGCAGTTCCGGGACAGGGGATATGAACACTGAAGCTTTCTTT. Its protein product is CASSSGTGDMNTEAFF.